This T cell receptor (beta chain) was sequenced during a study of CD8 T cells in Susac syndrome. Trimming left V 1 base short and J 7 bases short, with 8 bases between. CDR1 is GTSNPN, CDR2 SVGIG, per germline (reference sequence). This CDR3 contains 12 residues. It was with random hexamers that 0.5 to 1 ug RNA was reverse transcribed. TCRdb passed the immunoSEQ multiplex PCR reads through MiXCR, listing each CDR3 protein once. The table has roughly 200,000 distinct CDR3 sequences, 90% to 95% seen once. CD8+ and CD4+ blood T cells underwent TCR beta sequencing. As judged by recently defined diagnostic criteria, patients with Susac syndrome had definite or probable disease. TEMRA cells were FACS-enriched, and CD8+ and CD4+ T cells were isolated negatively.

The V gene is TRBV30, the J gene TRBJ1-5; D is possibly TRBD1 (5 bases). Sequencing input: CD4+ T cells from PBMCs. This receptor was taken from a human donor with Susac syndrome. In DNA, the CDR3 is TGTGCCTGGAGTGCAGGGCGACAGCCCCAGCATTTT. Translating gives CAWSAGRQPQHF. The full variable domain, with the rest looked up from reference TRBV30 and TRBJ1-5, is SQTIHQWPATLVQPVGSPLSLECTVEGTSNPNLYWYRQAAGRGLQLLFYSVGIGQISSEVPQNLSASRPQDRQFILSSKKLLLSDSGFYLCAWSAGRQPQHFGDGTRLSIL.